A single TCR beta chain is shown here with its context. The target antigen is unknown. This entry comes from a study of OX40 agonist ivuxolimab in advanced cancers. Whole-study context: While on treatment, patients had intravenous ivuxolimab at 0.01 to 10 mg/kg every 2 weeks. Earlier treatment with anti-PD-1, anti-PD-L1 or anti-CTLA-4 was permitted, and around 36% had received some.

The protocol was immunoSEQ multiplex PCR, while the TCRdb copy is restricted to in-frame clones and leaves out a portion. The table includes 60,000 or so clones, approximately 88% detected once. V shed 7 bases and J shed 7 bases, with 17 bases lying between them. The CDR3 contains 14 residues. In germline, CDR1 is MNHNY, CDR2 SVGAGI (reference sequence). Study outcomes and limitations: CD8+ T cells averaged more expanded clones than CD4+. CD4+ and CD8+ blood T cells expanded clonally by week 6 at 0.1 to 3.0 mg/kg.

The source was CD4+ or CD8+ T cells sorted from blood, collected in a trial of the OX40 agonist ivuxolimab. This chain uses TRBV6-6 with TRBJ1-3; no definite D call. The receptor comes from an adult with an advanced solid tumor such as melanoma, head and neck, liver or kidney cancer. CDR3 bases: TGTGCCAGCACCACGACGGAGGGCGGTAACACCATATATTTT. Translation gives CASTTTEGGNTIYF.